The clone carrying this T cell receptor (beta chain) was observed a single time. The antigen remains unidentified. This entry is derived from a study of OX40 agonist ivuxolimab in advanced cancers. Study background: A mean age of around 63 years, range roughly 23 to 85, was recorded, and roughly 80% were male.

Libraries were prepared by immunoSEQ multiplex PCR; TCRdb keeps only in-frame clonotypes and omits some of them. Of 50,000 to 80,000 clones in the sample, approximately 79% were seen once. The V and J ends lost 5 bases and 0 bases respectively, with 11 bases between them. Germline CDR1 and CDR2: GTSNPN and SVGIG (reference sequence). CDR3 length equals 13 residues. Study-wide results and caveats: At doses 0.1 to 3.0 mg/kg, CD4+ and CD8+ clones expanded. Averaged across samples, CD8+ T cells carried more expanded clones than CD4+ did.

The sequencing here drew on CD4+ or CD8+ T cells sorted from blood, taken in a trial of the OX40 agonist ivuxolimab. The receptor's source is an adult with an advanced solid tumor such as melanoma, head and neck, liver or kidney cancer. V and J are TRBV30 and TRBJ2-7; D possibly corresponds to TRBD2 (6 bases). DNA of the CDR3: TGTGCCTGGGAGGGACTTTACTCCTACGAGCAGTACTTC. This codes for CAWEGLYSYEQYF. The full variable domain, with the rest looked up from reference TRBV30 and TRBJ2-7, is SQTIHQWPATLVQPVGSPLSLECTVEGTSNPNLYWYRQAAGRGLQLLFYSVGIGQISSEVPQNLSASRPQDRQFILSSKKLLLSDSGFYLCAWEGLYSYEQYFGPGTRLTVT.